Following are 9 T cell receptor beta chains from one sample sequenced in a study of blood T cell repertoires in COVID-19. Method: immunoSEQ multiplex PCR; TCRdb's copy keeps in-frame clones and lacks some. The table shows about 76,000 clones, with less than 90% occurring only once. The sample was peripheral blood. The receptors were gathered from a human donor in a cohort sampled during active COVID-19.

The chain combines TRBV7-3 with TRBJ1-1; 7 bases are shared with TRBD1. CDR1 SGHTA and CDR2 FQGTGA come from the germline V gene. The V and J ends lost 8 bases and 2 bases, in that order; junction bases with no gene match: 2. The CDR3 sequence is 12 residues long. CDR3 protein: CASGQDNTEAFF. Written as DNA, the CDR3 is TGTGCCAGCGGACAGGACAACACTGAAGCTTTCTTT.

V usage is TRBV24-1 and J usage is TRBJ2-3; TRBD2 is a possible D gene (6 bases). In germline, CDR1 is KGHDR, CDR2 SFDVKD. The CDR3 contains 14 residues. With 5 bases removed from V and 2 bases from J, the gap between germline ends came to 10 bases. The DNA for the CDR3 is TGTGCCACCAGTGTGAGGACTACCACAGATACGCAGTATTTT. Its protein product is CATSVRTTTDTQYF.

The chain is built from TRBV19 and TRBJ2-2, with 10 positions matching TRBD2. This CDR3 contains 15 residues. Germline CDR1 LNHDA, CDR2 SQIVND (reference sequence). The V gene end was trimmed by 10 bases and the J gene end by 3 bases; junction bases not matched to a gene: 8. Here the CDR3 reads CATRLSGGDTGELFF. The CDR3 coding sequence is TGTGCCACCAGGCTAAGCGGGGGGGACACCGGGGAGCTGTTTTTT.

The chain couples TRBV6-2 or TRBV6-3 to TRBJ2-2, with 8 bases fitting TRBD1. Per the germline V gene, CDR1 is MNHEY and CDR2 is SVGEGT. V gave up 3 bases and J gave up 6 bases; unmatched junction bases: 6. The CDR3 is made up of 15 amino acids. CDR3 nucleotides: TGTGCCAGCAGTTATCATCCGGACAGGGCCGGGGAGCTGTTTTTT. It specifies CASSYHPDRAGELFF.

V gene TRBV19 combines with J gene TRBJ2-2; 7 nucleotides agree with TRBD1. Losses at the gene ends were 5 bases for V and 5 bases for J; bases not matched to a gene: 5. CDR1 is LNHDA, CDR2 SQIVND, per germline (reference sequence). The CDR3 spans 14 residues. CDR3 region: CASSGHRGTGELFF. CDR3 nucleotides: TGTGCCAGTAGTGGCCACAGGGGAACCGGGGAGCTGTTTTTT.

The chain has TRBV19 and TRBJ1-2; D not resolved. Germline assignment: CDR1 LNHDA and CDR2 SQIVND (reference sequence). This CDR3 has 12 residues. V gave up 5 bases and J gave up 6 bases, with 10 bases separating them. The DNA of the CDR3 is TGTGCCAGTAGTTTCGACTTAAATGGCTACACCTTC. It translates to CASSFDLNGYTF.

The chain employs TRBV19 and TRBJ2-3; 7 nucleotides line up with TRBD1. Germline CDR1 and CDR2: LNHDA and SQIVND (reference sequence). CDR3 length equals 15 residues. V gave up 5 bases and J gave up 1 base; unmatched junction bases: 6. The CDR3 reads CASSPQGFGTDTQYF. In DNA form, the CDR3 reads TGTGCCAGTAGTCCACAGGGGTTTGGCACAGATACGCAGTATTTT.

The V call is TRBV25-1, the J call TRBJ2-1; 8 bases line up with TRBD2. Per germline, CDR1 MGHDK and CDR2 SYGVNS. The CDR3 runs 16 residues. With 0 bases clipped from V and 3 bases from J, the junction kept 4 bases outside the gene matches. Here the CDR3 reads CASSEYGRAFYNEQFF. Written as DNA, the CDR3 is TGTGCCAGCAGTGAATACGGGAGGGCCTTCTACAATGAGCAGTTCTTC.

This sequence joins TRBV19 and TRBJ1-5; 7 bases agree with TRBD1. V was clipped by 3 bases and J by 5 bases; unmatched bases: 4. CDR1 and CDR2 (germline): LNHDA, SQIVND (reference sequence). The CDR3 runs to 14 residues. CDR3 amino acids: CASSIWQGDQPQHF. The CDR3, as DNA: TGTGCCAGTAGTATTTGGCAGGGGGATCAGCCCCAGCATTTT.